The 32 T cell receptor beta chains presented below share a single source sample, sequenced in a study of blood T cell repertoires in COVID-19. Produced via immunoSEQ multiplex PCR; TCRdb's table is partial and in-frame only. The data contain approximately 190,000 clones, roughly 80% of them singletons. Sequenced input: peripheral blood. These receptors all come from a woman aged 40 to 49 with acute or convalescent COVID-19.

V gene TRBV27 combines with J gene TRBJ1-5, with unresolved D. CDR1 and CDR2 (germline): MNHEY, SMNVEV (reference sequence). This CDR3 comprises 16 residues. V was trimmed by 5 bases and J by 4 bases, leaving 18 bases between them. CDR3 protein: CASSPETPLANQPQHF. DNA for the CDR3: TGTGCCAGCAGTCCCGAGACACCCCTGGCAAATCAGCCCCAGCATTTT.

This chain links TRBV2 with TRBJ1-5, with 8 bases fitting TRBD1. The CDR3 sequence is 13 residues long. Germline lookup yields CDR1 SNHLY and CDR2 FYNNEI. The ends lost 7 bases at V and 2 bases at J; junction bases unmatched: 1. The CDR3 sequence: CASKGQGNQPQHF. The CDR3 DNA reads as TGTGCCAGCAAGGGACAGGGCAATCAGCCCCAGCATTTT.

This sequence joins TRBV6-5 and TRBJ2-7; 7 bases match TRBD1. CDR3 length equals 14 residues. The V gene end was trimmed by 8 bases and the J gene end by 3 bases; junction bases not matched to a gene: 10. CDR1 is MNHEY, CDR2 SVGAGI, per germline. The CDR3 DNA is TGTGCCAGCGGAACCACAACAGGGGTCTACGAGCAGTACTTC. Amino acid sequence: CASGTTTGVYEQYF.

This chain uses TRBV9 with TRBJ1-5; TRBD1 might be the D (5 bases). Germline V gene sequence: CDR1 SGDLS, CDR2 YYNGEE. This CDR3 is built from 14 residues. V dropped 3 bases and J dropped 3 bases, with 10 bases sitting between them. The CDR3 sequence: CASSGAGYNQPQHF. Written as DNA, the CDR3 is TGTGCCAGCAGCGGGGCAGGGTACAATCAGCCCCAGCATTTT.

The chain couples TRBV6-5 to TRBJ1-6; D is ambiguous. The germline V gene encodes CDR1 MNHEY and CDR2 SVGAGI. Trimming took 0 bases from V and 9 from J, leaving 12 bases between them. This CDR3 is 15 amino acids long. The DNA for the CDR3 is TGTGCCAGCAGTTACTCGAGAAGCTCGCCTTCACCCCTCCACTTT. This sequence encodes CASSYSRSSPSPLHF.

The chain combines TRBV1 with TRBJ2-2; the table's D call, TRBD2, has no DNA check behind it. TRBV1 is a pseudogene. The CDR3 is made up of 16 amino acids. CDR3 in DNA: TGCACCAGCAGCCAAGATCGTCTAGCGGGGACCGGGGAGCTGTTTTTT. Translated: CTSSQDRLAGTGELFF.

V is TRBV7-9 and J is TRBJ1-2; maybe TRBD1 (6 bases). The CDR3 loop spans 14 amino acids. V was clipped by 7 bases and J by 5 bases, with 17 bases between them. Germline V gene data show CDR1 as SEHNR and CDR2 as FQNEAQ (reference sequence). The CDR3 DNA reads as TGTGCCAGCACCAGGAGGACAGAGTTTTATGGCTACACCTTC. It yields the protein CASTRRTEFYGYTF.

The CDR3 region is CASSVRDRAGELFF. The CDR3 DNA sequence: TGCGCCAGCAGCGTGAGGGACAGGGCCGGGGAGCTGTTTTTT. The chain combines TRBV5-1 with TRBJ2-2; TRBD1 aligns across 9 bases. The germline V gene encodes CDR1 SGHRS and CDR2 YFSETQ. V gave up 4 bases and J gave up 6 bases; unmatched junction bases: 4. The CDR3 contains 14 residues.

V gene TRBV5-1 combines with J gene TRBJ2-5, with D tentatively TRBD1 (6 bases). Trimming took 5 bases from V and 4 from J, leaving 15 bases between them. The CDR3 is 14 residues long. Germline-derived CDR1 and CDR2 are SGHRS and YFSETQ. The CDR3 region has the DNA TGCGCCAGCAGTCCCCAACAGGGTGGAGAGACCCAGTACTTC. Protein sequence: CASSPQQGGETQYF.

V usage is TRBV9 and J usage is TRBJ2-3, with 12 bases that match TRBD2. The CDR3 is 15 residues long. Germline V gene data show CDR1 as SGDLS and CDR2 as YYNGEE. V was pared by 0 bases and J by 6 bases, with 2 bases of the junction left unmatched. CDR3 in DNA: TGTGCCAGCAGCGTAGTCACTAGCGGGGGGGATACGCAGTATTTT. Amino acid sequence: CASSVVTSGGDTQYF.

The chain links TRBV5-6 to TRBJ1-4, with a possible D match to TRBD1 (5 bases). The germline gives CDR1 SGHDT, CDR2 YYEEEE. V was clipped by 3 bases and J by 8 bases, with 14 bases between them. The CDR3 is made up of 14 amino acids. CDR3 DNA: TGTGCCAGCAGCTGGGGGGTATTAAGGGAAAAACTGTTTTTT. Amino acid sequence: CASSWGVLREKLFF. Combining the CDR3 with reference TRBV5-6 and TRBJ1-4 gives the whole variable domain DAGVTQSPTHLIKTRGQQVTLRCSPKSGHDTVSWYQQALGQGPQFIFQYYEEEERQRGNFPDRFSGHQFPNYSSELNVNALLLGDSALYLCASSWGVLREKLFFGSGTQLSVL.

This sequence joins TRBV10-2 and TRBJ1-6; possibly TRBD1 for D (6 bases). V shed 6 bases and J shed 7 bases, with 16 bases lying between them. The CDR3 is 15 residues long. Germline loops: CDR1 WSHSY, CDR2 SAAADI. CDR3 sequence: CASSTDSKMNSPLHF. Written as DNA, the CDR3 is TGCGCCAGCAGCACGGACAGTAAGATGAATTCACCCCTCCACTTT.

This clone was detected once. The chain has TRBV4-2 and TRBJ2-7, with TRBD2 identical over 7 bases. Germline assignment: CDR1 LGHNA and CDR2 YNFKEQ. Trimming took 8 bases from V and 2 from J; bases not matched to a gene: 6. CDR3 length: 13 residues. The CDR3 protein is CASGGEPTYEQYF. CDR3 sequence (DNA): TGTGCCAGCGGGGGGGAACCCACCTACGAGCAGTACTTC.

V and J are TRBV10-3 and TRBJ2-5; TRBD1 aligns across 7 bases. J lost 3 bases, V lost 5 bases, and 9 bases had no gene match. Germline V CDR1 and CDR2: ENHRY, SYGVKD. The CDR3 covers 15 residues. The DNA for the CDR3 is TGTGCCATCAGTCCCTCGACAGGGTCCGAAGAGACCCAGTACTTC. Amino acids: CAISPSTGSEETQYF.

This clone was found once. The chain uses TRBV11-2 and TRBJ2-2, with TRBD1 identical over 7 bases. Germline CDR1 SGHAT, CDR2 FQNNGV. J lost 5 bases, V lost 3 bases, and 3 bases had no gene match. The CDR3 has 14 amino acids. In nucleotides, the CDR3 is TGTGCCAGCAGCTTGGACAGGAGGACCGGGGAGCTGTTTTTT. It yields the protein CASSLDRRTGELFF. Filled out from reference TRBV11-2 and TRBJ2-2, the complete variable domain reads EAGVAQSPRYKIIEKRQSVAFWCNPISGHATLYWYQQILGQGPKLLIQFQNNGVVDDSQLPKDRFSAERLKGVDSTLKIQPAKLEDSAVYLCASSLDRRTGELFFGEGSRLTVL.

The chain has TRBV5-6 and TRBJ1-2; D perhaps matches TRBD1 (5 bases). Germline V gene data show CDR1 as SGHDT and CDR2 as YYEEEE. There are 13 residues in the CDR3. The V and J ends lost 4 bases and 4 bases respectively, with 11 bases between them. CDR3 sequence (DNA): TGTGCCAGCAGCATGACAGTTACCTATGGCTACACCTTC. Its protein product is CASSMTVTYGYTF.

This rearrangement joins TRBV27 to TRBJ2-5, with 7 bases matching TRBD1. Germline CDR1 reads MNHEY; CDR2 reads SMNVEV (reference sequence). Trimming cost V 8 bases and J 0 bases; bases outside gene matches: 12. The CDR3 spans 16 residues. The CDR3 is CASHKVGRGNQETQYF. The DNA of the CDR3 is TGTGCCAGCCACAAGGTCGGCAGGGGGAACCAAGAGACCCAGTACTTC.

The V and J genes are TRBV27 and TRBJ2-7, with 8 bases identical to TRBD1. The J segment lost 0 bases and the V segment lost 4 bases, leaving 8 bases of the junction unmatched. CDR3 length equals 16 residues. Germline V gives CDR1 MNHEY, CDR2 SMNVEV (reference sequence). In DNA, the CDR3 is TGTGCCAGCAGTTACCGCGGCGGGACAGGCTCCTACGAGCAGTACTTC. This gives the protein CASSYRGGTGSYEQYF.

The rearrangement joins TRBV4-2 to TRBJ2-7; 7 nucleotides match TRBD2. CDR3 length: 15 amino acids. The junction had 8 bases not matched to a gene; V was cut back by 3 bases and J by 3 bases. Germline CDR1 is LGHNA and CDR2 is YNFKEQ. CDR3 protein: CASSQQLANDYEQYF. The DNA of the CDR3 is TGTGCCAGCAGCCAGCAACTAGCGAACGACTACGAGCAGTACTTC.

The V call is TRBV14, the J call TRBJ2-7; 7 bases are shared with TRBD2. The CDR3 length is 18 residues. Unmatched junction bases numbered 11, after V lost 0 bases and J lost 0 bases. Germline V CDR1 and CDR2: SGHDN, FVKESK. The CDR3 region is CASSQDHGLRESSYEQYF. In DNA form, the CDR3 reads TGTGCCAGCAGCCAAGATCACGGCCTGCGGGAGAGCTCCTACGAGCAGTACTTC. Full variable domain (rest looked up from reference TRBV14 and TRBJ2-7): EAGVTQFPSHSVIEKGQTVTLRCDPISGHDNLYWYRRVMGKEIKFLLHFVKESKQDESGMPNNRFLAERTGGTYSTLKVQPAELEDSGVYFCASSQDHGLRESSYEQYFGPGTRLTVT.

The rearrangement links TRBV5-6 to TRBJ1-2, with TRBD1 identical over 7 bases. CDR1 and CDR2 from the germline V gene are SGHDT and YYEEEE. The CDR3 length is 14 residues. V shed 4 bases, J shed 4 bases, and the junction held 7 bases outside the gene matches. The CDR3 sequence: CASSPRDSLYGYTF. As DNA, the CDR3 is TGTGCCAGCAGCCCTCGGGACAGCCTCTATGGCTACACCTTC.

This clone came up a few times. The rearrangement uses TRBV29-1 and TRBJ1-1; maybe TRBD1 (6 bases). This CDR3 spans 14 amino acids. Trimming stripped 3 bases from V and 4 bases from J, with 15 bases between. Looked up from germline, CDR1 is SQVTM and CDR2 is ANQGSEA. The CDR3 is CSVEGGQGGTEAFF. CDR3 bases: TGCAGCGTTGAGGGGGGGCAGGGAGGCACTGAAGCTTTCTTT. The entire variable domain, with the rest obtained from reference TRBV29-1 and TRBJ1-1, is as follows: SAVISQKPSRDICQRGTSLTIQCQVDSQVTMMFWYRQQPGQSLTLIATANQGSEATYESGFVIDKFPISRPNLTFSTLTVSNMSPEDSSIYLCSVEGGQGGTEAFFGQGTRLTVV.

The J gene is TRBJ2-1, the V gene TRBV3-1 (or the pseudogene TRBV3-2); 8 positions agree with TRBD2. Germline assignment: CDR1 LGHDT and CDR2 YNNKEL (reference sequence). Germline trimming cut 2 bases from V and 6 bases from J; bases unmatched to any gene: 9. This CDR3 contains 16 residues. The DNA for the CDR3 is TGTGCCAGCAGCCAAAAGCTAGCGGGCTACACCAATGAGCAGTTCTTC. This sequence encodes CASSQKLAGYTNEQFF.

The chain joins TRBV19 to TRBJ2-2; 9 bases are a match to TRBD2. Germline CDR1 and CDR2: LNHDA and SQIVND (reference sequence). Germline trimming cut 3 bases from V and 6 bases from J; bases unmatched to any gene: 2. CDR3 length equals 14 residues. CDR3 in amino acids: CASSISGSAGELFF. CDR3 DNA: TGTGCCAGTAGTATTAGCGGGAGTGCCGGGGAGCTGTTTTTT.

The chain has TRBV7-9 and TRBJ2-1, with a weak D call TRBD1 (6 bases). Trimming pared 8 bases from V and 10 bases from J, leaving 21 bases between. In germline, CDR1 is SEHNR, CDR2 FQNEAQ (reference sequence). The CDR3 loop spans 14 amino acids. CDR3: CASGFIWGPYEQFF. The CDR3 nucleotides read TGTGCCAGCGGGTTTATCTGGGGGCCCTACGAGCAGTTCTTC.

The V call is TRBV5-1, the J call TRBJ1-1; D possibly corresponds to TRBD1 (5 bases). V gave up 7 bases and J gave up 1 base, with 8 bases separating them. The CDR3 consists of 12 residues. Looked up from germline, CDR1 is SGHRS and CDR2 is YFSETQ. Written as DNA, the CDR3 is TGCGCCAGCGGCAGGGCGAACACTGAAGCTTTCTTT. It specifies CASGRANTEAFF.

This rearrangement joins TRBV15 to TRBJ1-1; weak D call: TRBD1 (6 bases). Trimming removed 0 bases at V and 1 base at J, with 12 bases between. The CDR3 consists of 16 residues. Germline V gene lookup returns CDR1 LNHNV and CDR2 YYDKDF (reference sequence). In DNA form, the CDR3 reads TGTGCCACCAGCAGAGATAGAGGGGGTTGGAACACTGAAGCTTTCTTT. Protein: CATSRDRGGWNTEAFF.

The V and J genes are TRBV14 and TRBJ1-2; D might be TRBD1 (6 bases). Germline CDR1 and CDR2: SGHDN and FVKESK. CDR3 size: 16 residues. V was trimmed by 4 bases and J by 5 bases, leaving 20 bases between them. The CDR3 DNA reads as TGTGCCAGCAGCCGCCGGGGGGGCAATCGAATTTATGGCTACACCTTC. This translates into CASSRRGGNRIYGYTF.

This clone was detected a few times. This chain joins TRBV19 and TRBJ1-6; 7 nucleotides line up with TRBD1. V was pared by 5 bases and J by 7 bases, with 5 bases of the junction left unmatched. The CDR3 totals 14 residues. Germline assignment: CDR1 LNHDA and CDR2 SQIVND (reference sequence). CDR3 coding DNA: TGTGCCAGTAGTGCAGACAGGGCGAATTCACCCCTCCACTTT. This encodes CASSADRANSPLHF.

Concerning this clone itself: Distinct nucleotide sequences in the sample also encode this CDR3. The chain combines TRBV4-2 with TRBJ2-5; TRBD2 is a possible D gene (7 bases). CDR1 is LGHNA, CDR2 YNFKEQ, per germline. The V end lost 1 base, the J end lost 4 bases, and 10 bases lay between the germline ends. The CDR3 runs 14 residues. The CDR3 reads CASSQGGGGETQYF. The CDR3 nucleotides are TGTGCCAGCAGCCAAGGGGGGGGCGGAGAGACCCAGTACTTC.

This chain uses TRBV18 with TRBJ1-5; D is perhaps TRBD1 (6 bases). The V gene lost 6 bases and the J gene lost 3 bases, with 12 bases spanning the gap. There are 14 residues in the CDR3. Germline lookup yields CDR1 KGHSH and CDR2 LQKENI. This CDR3 is CASSLQGNNQPQHF. DNA of the CDR3: TGTGCCAGCTCCCTTCAGGGGAACAATCAGCCCCAGCATTTT.

This clone has ten or more counts. The chain links TRBV19 to TRBJ2-2; 9 positions agree with TRBD2. The germline V gene has CDR1 LNHDA and CDR2 SQIVND (reference sequence). The ends lost 6 bases at V and 5 bases at J; junction bases unmatched: 7. The CDR3 consists of 15 residues. The CDR3 DNA reads as TGTGCCAGTAGAGTAGCGGGAGTAGAGACCGGGGAGCTGTTTTTT. It specifies CASRVAGVETGELFF.